This T cell receptor beta chain was captured by sequencing in a study of control samples from healthy donors and cancer patients (dated by TCRdb to 2018 to 2021). Library generation was performed with the immunoSEQ multiplex PCR assay. The source is immuneACCESS, and TCRdb retained only in-frame sequences with V and J called. Part of the clones is not carried over; for the studies checked, unresolved V genes explain less than half of this, and the remainder is unexplained. The table for this sample lists 98,000 or so clones; approximately 82% of them were counted only once. The biggest ten clones account for 6.5% of the sample. The CDR3 holds 15 amino acids from the cysteine to the phenylalanine. The kept DNA is CDR3 alone, 45 bases in frame from the first base. At the junction V is shortened by 7 bases and J by 9 bases; bases outside the gene matches: 11. As for this clone: Its antigen remains undetermined. One base away there is no much larger clone; base qualities are not given.

The source is a man between 18 and 29 years old in good health. The material sequenced was blood. The chain is assembled from TRBV23-1 and TRBJ1-6, with TRBD1 matching 8 junction bases. TRBV23-1 falls under the ORF class, with uncertain function. The DNA sequence is as follows: TGCGCCAGCACAGCCTACAGGGGGACCCGTTCACCCCTCCACTTT. Translated, it gives CASTAYRGTRSPLHF.